This TCR beta chain appears in the sequencing data of a study of blood T cell repertoires in COVID-19. The CDR3 consists of 18 residues. Looked up from germline, CDR1 is LGHDT and CDR2 is YNNKEL (reference sequence). Trimming cost V 3 bases and J 0 bases, with 17 bases left between them. Assay: immunoSEQ multiplex PCR; the TCRdb copy retains only in-frame clones and omits some. This table has 40,000 to 65,000 clones, approximately 84% appearing once. This TCR was sampled from a human donor in a cohort sampled during active COVID-19. Sequenced input: peripheral blood. This chain links TRBV3-1 (or the pseudogene TRBV3-2) with TRBJ1-4; a possible D gene is TRBD1 (5 bases). The CDR3 sequence: CASSQSARIGATNEKLFF. The CDR3 DNA sequence: TGTGCCAGCAGCCAGTCAGCGCGAATAGGGGCAACTAATGAAAAACTGTTTTTT.